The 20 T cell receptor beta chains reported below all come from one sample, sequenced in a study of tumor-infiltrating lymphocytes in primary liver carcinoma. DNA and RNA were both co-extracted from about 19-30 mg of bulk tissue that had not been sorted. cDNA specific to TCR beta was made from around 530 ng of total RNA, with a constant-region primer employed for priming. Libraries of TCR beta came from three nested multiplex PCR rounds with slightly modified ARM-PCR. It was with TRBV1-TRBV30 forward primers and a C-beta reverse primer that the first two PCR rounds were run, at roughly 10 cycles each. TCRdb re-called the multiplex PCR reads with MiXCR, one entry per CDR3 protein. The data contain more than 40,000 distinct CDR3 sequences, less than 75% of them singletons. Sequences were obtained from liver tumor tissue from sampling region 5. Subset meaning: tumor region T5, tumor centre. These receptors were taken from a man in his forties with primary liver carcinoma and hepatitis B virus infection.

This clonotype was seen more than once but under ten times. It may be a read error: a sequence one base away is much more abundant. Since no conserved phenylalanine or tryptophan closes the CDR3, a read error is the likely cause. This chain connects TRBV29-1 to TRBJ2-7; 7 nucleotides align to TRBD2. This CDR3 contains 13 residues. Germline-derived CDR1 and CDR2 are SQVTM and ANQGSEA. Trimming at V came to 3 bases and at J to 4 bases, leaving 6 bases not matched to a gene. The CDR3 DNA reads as TGCAGCGTTGACATGGCTAGCGGTTACGAGCAGTACCTC. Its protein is CSVDMASGYEQYL.

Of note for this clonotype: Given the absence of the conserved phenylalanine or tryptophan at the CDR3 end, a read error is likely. CDR3 coding DNA: TGTGCCAGCATCGGGGGGACCAACGGGGAGCAGTACCTC. This translates into CASIGGTNGEQYL. The chain combines TRBV6-6 with TRBJ2-7, with TRBD2 matching 7 bases. The CDR3 has 13 residues. Germline V lookup: CDR1 MNHNY, CDR2 SVGAGI (reference sequence). V lost 7 bases to trimming and J lost 7 bases; unmatched junction nucleotides: 10.

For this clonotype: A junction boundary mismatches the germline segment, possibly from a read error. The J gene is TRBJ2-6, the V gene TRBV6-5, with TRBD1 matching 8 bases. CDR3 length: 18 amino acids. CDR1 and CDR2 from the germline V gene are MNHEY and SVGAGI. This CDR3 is CTSSLWTGMKVGANVQTF. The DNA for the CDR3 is TGTACCAGCAGTCTTTGGACAGGGATGAAAGTTGGGGCCAACGTCCAGACTTTC.

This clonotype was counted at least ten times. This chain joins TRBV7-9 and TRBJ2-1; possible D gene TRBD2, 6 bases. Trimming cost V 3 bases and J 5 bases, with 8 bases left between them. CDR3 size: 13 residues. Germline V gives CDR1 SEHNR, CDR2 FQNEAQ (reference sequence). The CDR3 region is CASSFSGHNEQFF. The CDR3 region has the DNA TGTGCCAGCAGCTTTAGCGGCCACAATGAGCAGTTCTTC. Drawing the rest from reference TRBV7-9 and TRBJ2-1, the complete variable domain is DTGVSQNPRHKITKRGQNVTFRCDPISEHNRLYWYRQTLGQGPEFLTYFQNEAQLEKSRLLSDRFSAERPKGSFSTLEIQRTEQGDSAMYLCASSFSGHNEQFFGPGTRLTVL.

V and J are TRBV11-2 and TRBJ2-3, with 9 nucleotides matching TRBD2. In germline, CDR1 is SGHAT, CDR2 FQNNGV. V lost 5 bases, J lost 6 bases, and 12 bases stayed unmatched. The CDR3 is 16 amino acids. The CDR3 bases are TGTGCCAGCAGCCCCCTGACTAGCGGCTTCGAGGATACGCAGTATTTT. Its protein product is CASSPLTSGFEDTQYF.

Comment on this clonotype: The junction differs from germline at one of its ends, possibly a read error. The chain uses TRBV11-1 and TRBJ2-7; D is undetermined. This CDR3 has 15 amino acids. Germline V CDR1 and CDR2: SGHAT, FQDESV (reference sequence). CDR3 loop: CASGLESSASYEQYF. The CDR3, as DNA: TGTGCCAGCGGCTTGGAATCAAGTGCCTCCTACGAGCAGTACTTC. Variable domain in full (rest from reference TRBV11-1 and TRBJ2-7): EAEVAQSPRYKITEKSQAVAFWCDPISGHATLYWYRQILGQGPELLVQFQDESVVDDSQLPKDRFSAERLKGVDSTLKIQPAELGDSAMYLCASGLESSASYEQYFGPGTRLTVT.

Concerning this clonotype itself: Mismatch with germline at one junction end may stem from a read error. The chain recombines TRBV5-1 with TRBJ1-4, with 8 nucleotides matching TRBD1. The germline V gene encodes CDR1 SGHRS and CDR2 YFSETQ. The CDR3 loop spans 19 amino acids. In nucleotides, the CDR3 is TGCGCCAGGAGCTCGGGTGTCTTAGAGCCGGGACAGGACGGCGAAAAACTGTTTTTT. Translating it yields CARSSGVLEPGQDGEKLFF.

CDR3 sequence (DNA): TGCGCCAGCAGCTTGGCTAGTGGGACCACAGATACGCAGTATTTT. It is translated as CASSLASGTTDTQYF. The rearrangement joins TRBV5-1 to TRBJ2-3, with D possibly called TRBD1 or TRBD2 (5 bases each). This CDR3 has 15 residues. V was cut by 0 bases and J by 2 bases, with 10 bases left in between. The germline CDR1 and CDR2 sequences are SGHRS and YFSETQ.

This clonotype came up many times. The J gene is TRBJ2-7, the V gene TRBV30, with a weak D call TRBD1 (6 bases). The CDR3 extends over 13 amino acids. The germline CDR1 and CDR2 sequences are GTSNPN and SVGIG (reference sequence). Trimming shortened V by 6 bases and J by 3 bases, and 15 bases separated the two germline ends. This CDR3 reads CACTGSLDYEQYF. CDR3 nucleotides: TGTGCCTGTACAGGGTCCCTGGACTACGAGCAGTACTTC.

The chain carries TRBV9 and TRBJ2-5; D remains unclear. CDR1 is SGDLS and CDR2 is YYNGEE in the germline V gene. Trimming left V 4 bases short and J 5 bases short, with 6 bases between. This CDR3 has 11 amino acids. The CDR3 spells CASSFGETQYF. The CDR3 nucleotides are TGTGCCAGCAGCTTCGGGGAGACCCAGTACTTC.

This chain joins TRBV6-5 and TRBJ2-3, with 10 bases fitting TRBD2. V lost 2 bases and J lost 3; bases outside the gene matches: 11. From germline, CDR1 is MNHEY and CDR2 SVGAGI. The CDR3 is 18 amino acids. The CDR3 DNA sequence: TGTGCCAGCAGTTACGGGATAGCGGGAGGCCCCGGGACAGATACGCAGTATTTT. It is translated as CASSYGIAGGPGTDTQYF.

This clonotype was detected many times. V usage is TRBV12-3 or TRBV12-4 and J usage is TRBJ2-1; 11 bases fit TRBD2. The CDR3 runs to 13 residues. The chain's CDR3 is CAGGTSGYNEQFF. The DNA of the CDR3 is TGTGCTGGCGGGACTAGCGGTTACAATGAGCAGTTCTTC.

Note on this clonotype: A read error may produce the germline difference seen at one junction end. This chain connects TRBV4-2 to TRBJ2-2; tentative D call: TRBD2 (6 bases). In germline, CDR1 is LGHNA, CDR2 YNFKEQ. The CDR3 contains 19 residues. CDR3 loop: CASSQGGRDHSGYTGELSF. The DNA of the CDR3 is TGTGCCAGCAGCCAAGGGGGCAGGGACCATTCGGGTTACACGGGGGAGCTGTCTTTT.

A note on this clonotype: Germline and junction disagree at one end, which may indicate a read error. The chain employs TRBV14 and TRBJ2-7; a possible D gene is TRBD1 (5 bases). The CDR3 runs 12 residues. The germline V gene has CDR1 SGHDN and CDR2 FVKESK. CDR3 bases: TGTGCCAGTAGCCCGCTGGGGCGAGAGCAGTACTTC. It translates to CASSPLGREQYF.

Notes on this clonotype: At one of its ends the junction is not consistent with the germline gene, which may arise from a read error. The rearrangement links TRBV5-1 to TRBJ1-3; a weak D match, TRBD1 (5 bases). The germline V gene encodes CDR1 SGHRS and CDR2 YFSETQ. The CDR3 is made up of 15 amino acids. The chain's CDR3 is CASSLTPDSGNTICF. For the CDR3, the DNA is TGCGCTAGCAGCCTAACCCCCGACAGCGGAAACACCATATGTTTT.

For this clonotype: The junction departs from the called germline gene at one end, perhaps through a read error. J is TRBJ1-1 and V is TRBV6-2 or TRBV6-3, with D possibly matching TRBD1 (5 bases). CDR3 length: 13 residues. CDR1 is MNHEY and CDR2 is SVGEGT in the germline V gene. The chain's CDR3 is CASRWDPNTDAFF. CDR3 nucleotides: TGTGCCAGCAGATGGGACCCGAACACTGATGCTTTCTTT.

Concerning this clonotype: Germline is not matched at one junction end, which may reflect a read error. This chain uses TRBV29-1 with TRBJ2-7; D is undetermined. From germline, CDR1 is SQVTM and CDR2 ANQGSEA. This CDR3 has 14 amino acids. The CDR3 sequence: CSATVTVGMYEQCF. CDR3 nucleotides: TGCAGCGCTACTGTGACCGTGGGGATGTACGAGCAGTGCTTC.

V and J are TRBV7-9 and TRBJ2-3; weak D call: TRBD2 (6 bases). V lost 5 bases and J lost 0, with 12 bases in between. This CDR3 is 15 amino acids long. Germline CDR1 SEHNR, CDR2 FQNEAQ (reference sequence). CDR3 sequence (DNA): TGTGCCAGCAGCCAACTAGGGACTAGCACAGATACGCAGTATTTT. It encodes CASSQLGTSTDTQYF.

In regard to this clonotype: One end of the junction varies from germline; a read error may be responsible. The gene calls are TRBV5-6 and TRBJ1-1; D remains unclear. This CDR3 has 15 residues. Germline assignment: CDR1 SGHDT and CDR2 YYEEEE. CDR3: CGSSGGDGMNSEAFF. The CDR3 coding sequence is TGTGGCAGCAGTGGAGGAGACGGAATGAACAGTGAAGCTTTCTTT.

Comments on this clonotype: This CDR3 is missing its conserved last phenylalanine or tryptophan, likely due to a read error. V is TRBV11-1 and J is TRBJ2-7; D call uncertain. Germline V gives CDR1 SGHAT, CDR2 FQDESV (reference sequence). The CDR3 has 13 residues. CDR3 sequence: CASSLGSPYKQYL. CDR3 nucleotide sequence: TGTGCCAGCAGCTTAGGATCGCCCTACAAGCAGTACCTC.